This T cell receptor beta chain was profiled in a study of control samples from healthy donors and cancer patients (dated by TCRdb to the early 2020s). To note about this clone: It has no known antigen specificity. The sample holds no much larger clone one base away, and base qualities are not on file.

Receptor libraries were prepared by the immunoSEQ multiplex PCR assay. TCRdb carries this immuneACCESS record with in-frame sequences only. Its versions omit some clonotypes, under half of them owing to an unresolved V gene in the studies checked, with the rest unexplained. The table for this sample lists some 140,000 clones; 80% to 90% of them were counted only once. The ten largest account for roughly 8.4% of the sample. V loses 4 bases, J loses 2 bases, and the germline ends lie 12 bases apart. The cysteine opens and the phenylalanine closes a CDR3 of 14 amino acids. The retained sequence is limited to the CDR3, 42 bases, with the frame set at the first base. For CDR1 and CDR2, the germline V gene lists SGHTA and FQGNSA.

Sequencing was done on a sample of blood. This clonotype was sampled from a woman aged 25 to 39 in good health. The sequence joins TRBV7-2 to TRBJ2-7; TRBD1 is a weak D gene call, 6 bases matching. The CDR3 sequence is CASSSSAGAYEQYF. The DNA sequence is given as TGTGCCAGCAGCTCCTCAGCAGGGGCCTACGAGCAGTACTTC.